This paragraph covers one T cell receptor beta chain sequence. Its antigen remains unknown. This record comes from a study of shared clonotypes between healthy human individuals. Regarding the study as a whole: The small donor group covered limited genetic and exposure diversity. Rarefaction gave evidence that sorted-subset sequencing remained incomplete despite large depth.

Trimming took off 1 base at V and 8 bases at J, with 15 bases between the two ends. Looked up from germline, CDR1 is SGHNT and CDR2 is YYREEE (reference sequence). CDR3 length: 14 amino acids. The run depth of the assay was deep. The table came from immunoSEQ multiplex PCR; TCRdb's copy has only in-frame clones and leaves some out. Found here are millions of clones, 85% to 95% of them singletons; the top ten hold 0.11% to 0.15%. This clonotype was obtained from a man aged 18 to 29 in good health. This chain links TRBV5-4 with TRBJ1-2; D is unclear. Sequencing was carried out using naive CD4+ T cells sorted from blood. The subset is: CD45RA+ positively selected. The CDR3 region is CASSLLSNLGGYTF. CDR3 bases: TGTGCCAGCAGCTTGCTGTCCAACCTGGGGGGCTACACCTTC.